The entry that follows covers one T cell receptor (beta chain) sequence. No antigen is known for it. The sample originates from a study of T cells in localized non-small cell lung cancer. TCRdb keeps only in-frame clones here, not all; method: immunoSEQ multiplex PCR. The sample lists about 59,000 clones, around 90% seen once, with 20% to 25% in the top ten. Points from the study as a whole: Among the tissues sampled, uninvolved adjacent lung had the highest T cell clonality, above tumor. Sequence data derive from only one tumor region, so heterogeneity remains possible. A denser population of T cells in blood accompanied longer overall survival. A median approximately 53 of the top 100 tumor clones appeared in adjacent lung.

This CDR3 comprises 14 residues. Germline trimming cut 10 bases from V and 3 bases from J; bases unmatched to any gene: 3. In germline, CDR1 is MNHNY, CDR2 SVGAGI (reference sequence). The chain couples TRBV6-6 to TRBJ2-2; 12 bases are a match to TRBD2. The starting material was peripheral blood, obtained before any cancer treatment. This TCR came from a man aged 35-69 years with stage I squamous cell lung carcinoma. The CDR3 DNA follows: TGTGCCACCCGACTAGCGGGAGACACCGGGGAGCTGTTTTTT. Translated, it gives CATRLAGDTGELFF.